These 32 T cell receptor beta chains came from one sample sequenced in a study of preoperative IRX-2 immunotherapy in early breast cancer. The treatment was: preoperative locoregional IRX-2 cytokine immunotherapy. Assay used: immunoSEQ multiplex PCR; TCRdb lists only in-frame clones, some missing. The sample includes more than 25,000 clones, 90% of them seen just once. The sample was acquired from a patient treated with IRX-2 immunotherapy. These receptors were taken from a human donor with breast cancer.

This chain joins TRBV5-6 and TRBJ2-1, with D possibly being TRBD2 (6 bases). The CDR3 is made up of 14 amino acids. Germline assignment: CDR1 SGHDT and CDR2 YYEEEE. V lost 4 bases to trimming and J lost 6 bases, with 14 bases between them. The CDR3 DNA sequence: TGTGCCAGCAGCATCTACGGGGAGGTCAATGAGCAGTTCTTC. It translates to CASSIYGEVNEQFF.

This rearrangement joins TRBV10-1 to TRBJ1-1; D unclear. Germline assignment: CDR1 WNHNN and CDR2 SYGVQD (reference sequence). V dropped 5 bases and J dropped 0 bases, with 7 bases sitting between them. This CDR3 has 13 amino acids. CDR3 residues: CASSRSMNTEAFF. CDR3 nucleotides: TGCGCCAGCAGTAGGAGTATGAACACTGAAGCTTTCTTT.

This chain uses TRBV7-9 with TRBJ2-1; TRBD2 agrees at 8 bases. Per the germline V gene, CDR1 is SEHNR and CDR2 is FQNEAQ (reference sequence). The CDR3 is made up of 13 amino acids. After removal of 5 bases from V and 9 bases from J, the junction contained 6 bases not matched to a gene. CDR3 nucleotide sequence: TGTGCCAGCAGCCCGGGACTAGTCGCTGAGCAGTTCTTC. Amino acid sequence: CASSPGLVAEQFF. The whole variable domain, remainder taken from reference TRBV7-9 and TRBJ2-1, is DTGVSQNPRHKITKRGQNVTFRCDPISEHNRLYWYRQTLGQGPEFLTYFQNEAQLEKSRLLSDRFSAERPKGSFSTLEIQRTEQGDSAMYLCASSPGLVAEQFFGPGTRLTVL.

This clone was observed a handful of times. This chain connects TRBV28 to TRBJ1-5; D is unclear. Germline CDR1 is MDHEN and CDR2 is SYDVKM. The V and J ends lost 7 bases and 6 bases respectively, with 10 bases between them. The CDR3 contains 12 residues. The CDR3 DNA reads as TGTGCCAGCACAGTTTTGAGTCAGCCCCAGCATTTT. It is translated as CASTVLSQPQHF. Complete variable domain (other parts from reference TRBV28 and TRBJ1-5): DVKVTQSSRYLVKRTGEKVFLECVQDMDHENMFWYRQDPGLGLRLIYFSYDVKMKEKGDIPEGYSVSREKKERFSLILESASTNQTSMYLCASTVLSQPQHFGDGTRLSIL.

The V call is TRBV5-1, the J call TRBJ2-2, with TRBD2 identical over 9 bases. Germline lookup yields CDR1 SGHRS and CDR2 YFSETQ. The CDR3 has 15 amino acids. Trimming took 5 bases from V and 2 from J; bases not matched to a gene: 4. The CDR3 DNA reads as TGCGCCAGCAGTTTTGGGACTAGCAACACCGGGGAGCTGTTTTTT. As protein: CASSFGTSNTGELFF.

This clone has more than one count but fewer than ten. The same CDR3 arises from other DNA sequences in this sample as well. V is TRBV7-9 and J is TRBJ2-7; 8 bases are shared with TRBD2. Germline values: CDR1 SEHNR, CDR2 FQNEAQ (reference sequence). V lost 5 bases, J lost 4 bases, and 7 bases stayed unmatched. The CDR3 has 14 amino acids. The CDR3 reads CASSPPSGSYEQYF. CDR3 coding DNA: TGTGCCAGCAGCCCTCCCAGCGGGAGTTACGAGCAGTACTTC.

The V gene is TRBV6-4, the J gene TRBJ1-2; the D gene is possibly TRBD1 (5 bases). CDR3 size: 13 residues. V lost 5 bases to trimming and J lost 4 bases, with 11 bases between them. Germline V gene sequence: CDR1 MRHNA, CDR2 SNTAGT. CDR3 protein: CASSLERGYGYTF. The CDR3 bases are TGTGCCAGCAGTCTGGAGAGGGGCTATGGCTACACCTTC.

The rearrangement joins TRBV5-1 to TRBJ2-7; D may match TRBD1 or TRBD2 (5 bases each). Trimming removed 3 bases at V and 3 bases at J, with 16 bases between. This CDR3 is 15 amino acids long. CDR1 is SGHRS, CDR2 YFSETQ, per germline. CDR3 sequence reads: CASSSTPGPNYEQYF. DNA of the CDR3: TGCGCCAGCAGCTCAACCCCGGGACCTAACTACGAGCAGTACTTC.

The gene calls are TRBV18 and TRBJ1-5; 8 nucleotides line up with TRBD1. The CDR3 is made up of 16 amino acids. J was trimmed by 8 bases and V by 1 base; bases with no gene match: 10. The germline gives CDR1 KGHSH, CDR2 LQKENI. The CDR3 nucleotides read TGTGCCAGCTCACCACGCGCCGGGACAGGAGGGAAGCCCCAGCATTTT. This sequence encodes CASSPRAGTGGKPQHF.

The chain carries TRBV5-1 and TRBJ2-3; D unresolved. Germline V gene sequence: CDR1 SGHRS, CDR2 YFSETQ. The germline V and J ends were trimmed by 5 bases and 4 bases, with 20 bases remaining between them. The CDR3 totals 16 residues. CDR3 nucleotide sequence: TGCGCCAGCAGATACGATCCGGGCCCTTCTTCAGATACGCAGTATTTT. Encoded protein: CASRYDPGPSSDTQYF.

V and J are TRBV5-1 and TRBJ2-3; the D is unclear. Germline V CDR1 and CDR2: SGHRS, YFSETQ. This CDR3 has 15 amino acids. V lost 0 bases and J 2 bases, leaving 10 bases between the germline ends. The CDR3 here is CASSLAATLTDTQYF. The CDR3 DNA reads TGCGCCAGCAGCTTGGCGGCTACTCTCACAGATACGCAGTATTTT.

The table lists this clone with a few counts. The chain recombines TRBV2 with TRBJ2-7; 8 bases align to TRBD1. The CDR3 runs to 17 residues. Germline CDR1 is SNHLY and CDR2 is FYNNEI. Trimming cost V 7 bases and J 1 base; bases outside gene matches: 15. CDR3 nucleotides: TGTGCCAGCAAACTACGGACAGGGACTGAGAAATCCTACGAGCAGTACTTC. Protein product: CASKLRTGTEKSYEQYF. The full variable domain, its missing parts supplied by reference TRBV2 and TRBJ2-7, is EPEVTQTPSHQVTQMGQEVILRCVPISNHLYFYWYRQILGQKVEFLVSFYNNEISEKSEIFDDQFSVERPDGSNFTLKIRSTKLEDSAMYFCASKLRTGTEKSYEQYFGPGTRLTVT.

The table lists this clone with a count of one. The V gene is TRBV5-1, the J gene TRBJ2-7; 7 bases fit TRBD2. Germline V gives CDR1 SGHRS, CDR2 YFSETQ. With 1 base clipped from V and 2 bases from J, the junction kept 6 bases outside the gene matches. CDR3 length: 15 residues. The DNA for the CDR3 is TGCGCCAGCAGCTTGATGGGGGGAGGGACCTACGAGCAGTACTTC. Translation: CASSLMGGGTYEQYF.

CDR3 sequence: CASSLGAAEQYF. For the CDR3, the DNA is TGTGCCAGCAGCTTGGGGGCCGCCGAGCAGTACTTC. The chain carries TRBV5-6 and TRBJ2-7; no reliable D call. V shed 0 bases and J shed 6 bases, with 7 bases lying between them. The CDR3 extends over 12 amino acids. Germline CDR1 reads SGHDT; CDR2 reads YYEEEE.

The chain joins TRBV27 to TRBJ2-7, with 9 positions matching TRBD2. This CDR3 contains 15 residues. The germline gives CDR1 MNHEY, CDR2 SMNVEV (reference sequence). The J segment lost 6 bases and the V segment lost 0 bases, leaving 6 bases of the junction unmatched. CDR3 residues: CASSLSVAGGPEQYF. CDR3 coding DNA: TGTGCCAGCAGTTTATCGGTCGCGGGAGGGCCCGAGCAGTACTTC.

The CDR3 DNA reads TGCGCCAGCAGGGCCGGGACGAACTCTGGAAACACCATATATTTT. It specifies CASRAGTNSGNTIYF. The genes are TRBV10-1 and TRBJ1-3; TRBD1 is a possible D gene (5 bases). CDR1 is WNHNN, CDR2 SYGVQD, per germline (reference sequence). CDR3 size: 15 residues. Deletions cut 6 bases from V and 0 bases from J, with 12 bases between.

The chain is built from TRBV6-5 and TRBJ2-7; a possible D gene is TRBD2 (5 bases). Germline CDR1 and CDR2: MNHEY and SVGAGI. V was pared by 2 bases and J by 9 bases, with 17 bases between. The CDR3 sequence is 14 residues long. The chain's CDR3 is CASSYASGEGWQYF. CDR3 coding DNA: TGTGCCAGCAGTTACGCGTCTGGCGAGGGATGGCAGTACTTC.

The chain carries TRBV2 and TRBJ1-2, with 7 bases fitting TRBD1. J lost 6 bases, V lost 5 bases, and 6 bases had no gene match. Germline V gene data show CDR1 as SNHLY and CDR2 as FYNNEI. The CDR3 contains 13 residues. CDR3 nucleotides: TGTGCCAGCAGTTTAAGACAGGGACATGGCTACACCTTC. Protein: CASSLRQGHGYTF. Full variable domain (rest looked up from reference TRBV2 and TRBJ1-2): EPEVTQTPSHQVTQMGQEVILRCVPISNHLYFYWYRQILGQKVEFLVSFYNNEISEKSEIFDDQFSVERPDGSNFTLKIRSTKLEDSAMYFCASSLRQGHGYTFGSGTRLTVV.

The CDR3 DNA is TGTGCCAGCAGCTACAAGGGAACCTACGAGCAGTACTTC. This codes for CASSYKGTYEQYF. The chain combines TRBV7-9 with TRBJ2-7, with no clear D. This CDR3 region has 13 residues. With 4 bases removed from V and 2 bases from J, the gap between germline ends came to 9 bases. Germline lookup yields CDR1 SEHNR and CDR2 FQNEAQ (reference sequence).

The chain recombines TRBV10-3 with TRBJ2-2; TRBD1 matches at 8 bases. Germline CDR1 reads ENHRY; CDR2 reads SYGVKD. Trimming took 10 bases from V and 0 from J; bases not matched to a gene: 4. This CDR3 is 14 amino acids long. For the CDR3, the DNA is TGTGCCACCGAGACAGGGGCGAACACCGGGGAGCTGTTTTTT. Encoded protein: CATETGANTGELFF.

The gene calls are TRBV27 and TRBJ1-5; D remains ambiguous. Trimming pared 6 bases from V and 4 bases from J, leaving 16 bases between. This CDR3 is 15 amino acids long. Germline assignment: CDR1 MNHEY and CDR2 SMNVEV (reference sequence). The CDR3 region has the DNA TGTGCCAGCAGCGCAACCCTACCCACGAATCAGCCCCAGCATTTT. Translating it yields CASSATLPTNQPQHF.

This rearrangement joins TRBV7-9 to TRBJ2-3, with D unresolved. CDR3 length: 15 residues. From germline, CDR1 is SEHNR and CDR2 FQNEAQ (reference sequence). V shed 2 bases and J shed 4 bases, with 13 bases lying between them. The CDR3 DNA reads TGTGCCAGCAGCTTATTGTGGCAGGTCGCAGATACGCAGTATTTT. Its translation: CASSLLWQVADTQYF.

This chain uses TRBV5-1 with TRBJ1-4, with D perhaps matching TRBD1 (6 bases). The CDR3 sequence is 14 residues long. Germline CDR1 and CDR2: SGHRS and YFSETQ. With 4 bases removed from V and 7 bases from J, the gap between germline ends came to 14 bases. The CDR3 sequence is CASSPKGGGEKLFF. Written as DNA, the CDR3 is TGCGCCAGCAGCCCTAAGGGGGGAGGTGAAAAACTGTTTTTT.

The J gene is TRBJ1-2, the V gene TRBV30; D is undetermined. The CDR3 totals 13 residues. Deletions cut 2 bases from V and 1 base from J, with 8 bases between. From germline, CDR1 is GTSNPN and CDR2 SVGIG (reference sequence). The CDR3 loop is CAWSRDINYGYTF. The CDR3 DNA reads as TGTGCCTGGAGTCGCGACATTAACTATGGCTACACCTTC.

CDR3: CATSRDGGTGANVLTF. For the CDR3, the DNA is TGTGCCACCAGCAGAGATGGCGGAACTGGGGCCAACGTCCTGACTTTC. This rearrangement joins TRBV15 to TRBJ2-6; D is unresolved. The V gene lost 0 bases and the J gene lost 2 bases, with 8 bases spanning the gap. The germline gives CDR1 LNHNV, CDR2 YYDKDF (reference sequence). The CDR3 covers 16 residues. The whole variable domain, remainder taken from reference TRBV15 and TRBJ2-6, is DAMVIQNPRYQVTQFGKPVTLSCSQTLNHNVMYWYQQKSSQAPKLLFHYYDKDFNNEADTPDNFQSRRPNTSFCFLDIRSPGLGDTAMYLCATSRDGGTGANVLTFGAGSRLTVL.

The rearrangement uses TRBV5-1 and TRBJ2-1; TRBD1 might be the D (5 bases). Germline CDR1 reads SGHRS; CDR2 reads YFSETQ. Trimming pared 1 base from V and 5 bases from J, leaving 10 bases between. The CDR3 runs 14 residues. CDR3 DNA: TGCGCCAGCAGCTTGAAGTCAGGGAACAATGAGCAGTTCTTC. Translated: CASSLKSGNNEQFF.

In its sample, this clone was seen once. The chain employs TRBV2 and TRBJ2-1; TRBD1 agrees at 10 bases. The CDR3 length is 13 residues. The trim removed 6 bases at V and 6 bases at J, leaving 2 bases unmatched. Germline CDR1 is SNHLY and CDR2 is FYNNEI. The DNA of the CDR3 is TGTGCCAGCAGAGGACAGGGGGTCAATGAGCAGTTCTTC. Translating gives CASRGQGVNEQFF. Variable domain in full (rest from reference TRBV2 and TRBJ2-1): EPEVTQTPSHQVTQMGQEVILRCVPISNHLYFYWYRQILGQKVEFLVSFYNNEISEKSEIFDDQFSVERPDGSNFTLKIRSTKLEDSAMYFCASRGQGVNEQFFGPGTRLTVL.

V usage is TRBV14 and J usage is TRBJ2-7; 11 bases agree with TRBD2. CDR1 is SGHDN and CDR2 is FVKESK in the germline V gene. V shed 0 bases and J 4 bases; nucleotides not matched to a gene: 8. The CDR3 length is 17 residues. As DNA, the CDR3 is TGTGCCAGCAGCCAAGAATGGGGACTAGCGGTACCATACGAGCAGTACTTC. Translating it yields CASSQEWGLAVPYEQYF.

The table lists this clone with a count of one. V and J are TRBV30 and TRBJ1-2, with 8 bases aligning to TRBD1. This CDR3 is 15 amino acids long. The J segment lost 1 base and the V segment lost 3 bases, leaving 7 bases of the junction unmatched. Germline V lookup: CDR1 GTSNPN, CDR2 SVGIG (reference sequence). For the CDR3, the DNA is TGTGCCTGGAGCCTCGGACAGGGCCTTAACTATGGCTACACCTTC. It encodes CAWSLGQGLNYGYTF.

This rearrangement joins TRBV12-5 to TRBJ1-5; 8 bases map to TRBD1. The trim removed 5 bases at V and 5 bases at J, leaving 2 bases unmatched. CDR1 and CDR2 from the germline V gene are LGHNT and FRNRAP. This CDR3 has 13 residues. The CDR3 reads CASGPQGDQPQHF. For the CDR3, the DNA is TGTGCTAGTGGTCCACAGGGGGATCAGCCCCAGCATTTT.

The chain couples TRBV9 to TRBJ2-7, with D uncertain. The CDR3 totals 15 residues. Germline CDR1 reads SGDLS; CDR2 reads YYNGEE. Trimming pared 0 bases from V and 1 base from J, leaving 11 bases between. CDR3 sequence: CASSVEAQLSYEQYF. The DNA for the CDR3 is TGTGCCAGCAGCGTAGAGGCCCAGCTTTCCTACGAGCAGTACTTC.

The rearrangement joins TRBV5-1 to TRBJ2-1; 8 bases are shared with TRBD2. The CDR3 sequence is 15 residues long. The V and J ends lost 0 bases and 3 bases, in that order; junction bases with no gene match: 2. Germline V gene lookup returns CDR1 SGHRS and CDR2 YFSETQ. This CDR3 is CASSLDSGVYNEQFF. In DNA, the CDR3 is TGCGCCAGCAGCTTGGATAGCGGGGTCTACAATGAGCAGTTCTTC.